This TCR beta chain was retrieved from a study of post-analysis software for immune sequencing data. Study-wide results and caveats: Samples sharing a preparation batch grouped tightly together when assessed by F measure.

Notes on this clonotype: The antigen remains undetermined.

The TCR beta cDNA libraries contained unique molecular identifiers. TCRdb recomputed calls from the PCR reads with MiXCR, one row per CDR3 protein. The sample gives hundreds of thousands of distinct CDR3 sequences, 53% of which show up once; approximately 4.2% is in the top ten. The clonotype originates from a girl between 5 and 17 years old with multiple sclerosis. Sample: blood.

CDR3 in amino acids: CASTEIPGTQYF. CDR3 sequence (DNA): TGTGCCAGCACCGAAATTCCTGGGACGCAGTATTTT. The chain has TRBV6-2 or TRBV6-3 and TRBJ2-3; D is undetermined. The V gene's germline CDR1 is MNHEY and CDR2 SVGEGT. There are 12 residues in the CDR3. V was pared by 7 bases and J by 9 bases, with 14 bases between.